This T cell receptor beta chain came from a study of T cell repertoires in cytomegalovirus infection. Points from the study as a whole: What dominated the ex vivo response were HLA-C-restricted CMV-specific TCR beta clonotypes.

TCRdb used MiXCR to reprocess the reads, holding one entry per CDR3 protein. The sample contains some 940,000 distinct CDR3 sequences, approximately 33% of which appear only once. With regard to this clonotype: Antigen unknown.

With V trimmed by 5 bases and J by 8 bases, 5 bases remained unmatched. Germline-derived CDR1 and CDR2 are MNHEY and SVGEGT. The CDR3 has 14 amino acids. This material consisted of cultured CD8+ T cells from PBMCs, taken from culture after CMV antigen stimulation. The receptor's source is a human donor in good health (CMV status not recorded). Some clones in this sample may be carry-over from other donors' samples. The V gene is TRBV6-2 or TRBV6-3, the J gene TRBJ2-1, with 11 bases identical to TRBD1. The DNA for the CDR3 is TGTGCCAGCAGTACATCGGACAGGGGGCATGAGCAGTTCTTC. Translating gives CASSTSDRGHEQFF.